A selection of T cell receptor beta chains follows, all from one sample in a study of shared T cell receptors in the human thymus. Some clones are missing from TCRdb's copy, which holds only in-frame ones; the method was immunoSEQ multiplex PCR. The sample has tens of thousands of clones; about 95% are singletons. Sequencing was done on a sample of thymocytes. The receptors shown here come from a human donor. CDR3s include the opening cysteine and the closing phenylalanine or tryptophan.

v_gene	j_gene	CDR3aa
TRBV6-1	TRBJ1-2	CASSELRPGTANPNYGYTF
TRBV27	TRBJ1-5	CASSPSPGYSNQPQHF
TRBV4-3	TRBJ2-1	CASSPRGAGRTSEQFF
TRBV5-4	TRBJ1-2	CASSLRSYGYTF
TRBV25-1	TRBJ2-5	CASSEVGLAKETQYF
TRBV18	TRBJ2-3	CASSPQTGDISTDTQYF
TRBV14	TRBJ1-4	CASSQVGNRATNEKLFF
TRBV18	TRBJ2-5	CASSPGLLAGAKETQYF
TRBV28	TRBJ2-3	CASSPRPGDTQYF
TRBV7-9	TRBJ2-3	CASSSRDTSTDTQYF
TRBV27	TRBJ2-4	CASSLNGGLTKNIQYF
TRBV4-1	TRBJ1-2	CASSLTTRTEYGYTF
TRBV29-1	TRBJ1-3	CSVGKGGVGNTIYF
TRBV5-1	TRBJ2-7	CASSLEHSYEQYF
TRBV19	TRBJ2-1	CASSFRRGHYNEQFF
TRBV4-1	TRBJ1-5	CASSQWKDGPNLYSNQPQHF
TRBV4-3	TRBJ2-7	CASRLDSGSYEQYF
TRBV7-2	TRBJ2-1	CASSLLPTGGSYNEQFF
TRBV14	TRBJ2-7	CASSQVQRSGPSGNYEQYF
TRBV27	TRBJ2-2	CASSPSHRENTGELFF
TRBV4-3	TRBJ2-7	CASSQDGGTAEREQYF
TRBV5-6	TRBJ2-5	CASSLKVGRTQYF
TRBV4-3	TRBJ2-7	CASSEGPRDRYEQYF
TRBV5-4	TRBJ2-1	CASSSERGSNNEQFF
TRBV28	TRBJ1-6	CASSPAGPRPYNSPLHF
TRBV7-2	TRBJ2-2	CASVINLGTGTGELFF
TRBV6-5	TRBJ1-4	CASSYNRGSEKLFF
TRBV7-2	TRBJ1-3	CASRRYVFPSTIYF
TRBV4-1	TRBJ2-7	CASRLSGGAYEQYF